This T cell receptor (beta chain) was sequenced in a study of regulatory T cells in long-lasting Graves disease. This clonotype was recorded many times. Building the TCR beta libraries relied on iRepertoire HTBI primers, and CDR3 regions underwent Arm-PCR. TCRdb fed the multiplex PCR reads into MiXCR, producing one record per CDR3 protein. The sample lists roughly 360,000 distinct CDR3 sequences, around 23% occurring once. CDR1 and CDR2 (germline): MDHEN, SYDVKM. There are 12 residues in the CDR3. J lost 6 bases, V lost 6 bases, and 4 bases had no gene match. Time point denoted: persistent/refractory GD, antithyroid drugs over 5 years with positive TRAb. Extracted RNA from PBMCs served as the source of the TCR library.

The specimen was peripheral blood mononuclear cells (PBMCs), collected when the disease was refractory, from a patient treated with antithyroid drugs. The origin of this receptor is a woman between 35 and 50 years old with Graves disease. The genes are TRBV28 and TRBJ1-2; 7 bases align to TRBD1. The CDR3, as DNA: TGTGCCAGCAGGATTAGGGGGCATGGCTACACCTTC. Protein sequence: CASRIRGHGYTF.